This is a list of T cell receptor beta chains from one sample in a study of OX40 agonist ivuxolimab in advanced cancers. Sequencing used immunoSEQ multiplex PCR; TCRdb keeps in-frame clones, though not all of them. The sample lists about 48,000 clones, over 70% occurring once. The sequenced sample was CD4+ or CD8+ T cells sorted from blood, obtained in a trial of the OX40 agonist ivuxolimab. These receptors all stem from an adult with an advanced solid tumor such as melanoma, head and neck, liver or kidney cancer. Both conserved end residues are part of each CDR3. D genes are given only for firm matches. Rows may omit the clone size; those that give it use once, few, many or a size class.

v_call	d_call	clone_size	j_call	cdr3_nt	cdr3_aa
TRBV2	.	few	TRBJ1-6	TGTGCCAGCAGTGAGACTTTTCCACCCCTCCACTTT	CASSETFPPLHF
TRBV5-1	.	.	TRBJ2-5	TGCGCCAGCAGCGCGGGACAGATCCAAGAGACCCAGTACTTC	CASSAGQIQETQYF
TRBV5-5	TRBD2	.	TRBJ2-5	TGTGCCAGCAGCCCGTACCAGATGGGGGGGAGTCGAGAGACCCAGTACTTC	CASSPYQMGGSRETQYF
TRBV12-5	.	.	TRBJ2-7	TGTGCTAGTGGTTTGGTGGGCCCCGTGTGTGGTTACCGCTCCTACGAGCAGTACTTC	CASGLVGPVCGYRSYEQYF
TRBV29-1	.	.	TRBJ1-1	TGCAGCGTCCAAACAGGAGCAGGGGAAGCTTTCTTT	CSVQTGAGEAFF
TRBV30	.	.	TRBJ2-5	TGTGCCTGGAGTGTCTGGTTAAAAGAGACCCAGTACTTC	CAWSVWLKETQYF
TRBV6-1	TRBD2	few	TRBJ2-5	TGTGCCAGCAGGATAGCGGGCAACCAAGAGACCCAGTACTTC	CASRIAGNQETQYF
TRBV28	.	.	TRBJ1-2	TGTGCCAGCAGTTTATCCGGAGAGAGGATCTATGGCTACACCTTC	CASSLSGERIYGYTF
TRBV7-9	.	.	TRBJ2-1	TGTGCCAGCAGCTTACAAGCGCCGACTAGGGATTGGCACGGTGAGCAGTTCTTC	CASSLQAPTRDWHGEQFF
TRBV9	.	.	TRBJ2-2	TGTGCCAGCAGCGTAGAACTTCCTGAGAACACCGGGGAGCTGTTTTTT	CASSVELPENTGELFF
TRBV27	.	.	TRBJ1-1	TGTGCCAGCATCTCTCGGGAGGGTCGGGCTTTCTTT	CASISREGRAFF
TRBV7-9	.	.	TRBJ1-1	TGTGCCAGCAGCTTAGGTTCCCTGAACACTGAAGCTTTCTTT	CASSLGSLNTEAFF
TRBV7-2	.	.	TRBJ2-1	TGTGCCAGCAGCACCGCCGGGACCCTATACAATGAGCAGTTCTTC	CASSTAGTLYNEQFF
TRBV19	.	.	TRBJ2-3	TGTGCCAGTAGTCTGGACTTCCCTAGCACAGATACGCAGTATTTT	CASSLDFPSTDTQYF
TRBV5-1	.	once	TRBJ1-5	TGCGCCAGCAGCTTGTATACAGGGCCGAATCAGCCCCAGCATTTT	CASSLYTGPNQPQHF
TRBV7-2	TRBD2	once	TRBJ2-1	TGTGCCAGCAGCTCCCGGGAGGCTAGCGGTTACAATGAGCAGTTCTTC	CASSSREASGYNEQFF
TRBV7-2	.	.	TRBJ2-4	TGTGCCAGCAGCTTAGGCCCCTCCCCGGAAAACATTCAGTACTTC	CASSLGPSPENIQYF
TRBV14	TRBD2	.	TRBJ2-7	TGTGCCAGCAGCCCCCTTGGCGGGAGCTCCTACGAGCAGTACTTC	CASSPLGGSSYEQYF
TRBV14	.	once	TRBJ2-7	TGTGCCAGCAGCCCGGCGGCCAGCTCCTACGAGCAGTACTTC	CASSPAASSYEQYF
TRBV18	.	.	TRBJ2-5	TGTGCCAGCTCACCAATCAGGGACCAAGAGACCCAGTACTTC	CASSPIRDQETQYF
TRBV6-6	TRBD1	.	TRBJ1-2	TGTGCCAGCAGGAAGACAGGGGGCAAGAGCTATGGCTACACCTTC	CASRKTGGKSYGYTF
TRBV2	.	.	TRBJ2-6	TGTGCCAGCCGGCGACAGGGAGGCTCTGGGGCCAACGTCCTGACTTTC	CASRRQGGSGANVLTF
TRBV7-2	TRBD1	medium-sized	TRBJ1-2	TGTGCCAGCAGAACGGGCGGGACAGGGATAAGCTACACCTTC	CASRTGGTGISYTF
TRBV7-2	.	.	TRBJ2-5	TGTGCCAGCAGCCCGGGAAGGGGAAGTCAAGAGACCCAGTACTTC	CASSPGRGSQETQYF
TRBV29-1	TRBD2	.	TRBJ2-1	TGCAGCGTTTGGACTAGCGGGAGGAACGATGAGCAGTTCTTC	CSVWTSGRNDEQFF
TRBV2	.	.	TRBJ1-1	TGTGCCAGCAGTGGCGACAGCAACACTGAAGCTTTCTTT	CASSGDSNTEAFF
TRBV7-3	TRBD2	.	TRBJ2-2	TGTGCCAGCAGCTTATGGGCGGGGGACACCGGGGAGCTGTTTTTT	CASSLWAGDTGELFF